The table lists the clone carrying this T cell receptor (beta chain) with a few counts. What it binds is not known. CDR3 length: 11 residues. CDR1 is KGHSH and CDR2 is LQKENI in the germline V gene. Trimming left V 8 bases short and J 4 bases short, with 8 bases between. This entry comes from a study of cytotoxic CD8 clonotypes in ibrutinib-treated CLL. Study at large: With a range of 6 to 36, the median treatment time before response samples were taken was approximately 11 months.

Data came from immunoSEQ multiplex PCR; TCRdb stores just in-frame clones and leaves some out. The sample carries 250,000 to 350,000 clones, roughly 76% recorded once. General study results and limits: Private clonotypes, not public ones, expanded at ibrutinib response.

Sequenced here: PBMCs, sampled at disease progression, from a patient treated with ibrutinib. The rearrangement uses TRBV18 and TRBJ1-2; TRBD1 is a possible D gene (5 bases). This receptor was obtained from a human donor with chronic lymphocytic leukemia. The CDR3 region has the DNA TGTGCCAGCGGAGGGGTCTATGGCTACACCTTC. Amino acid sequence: CASGGVYGYTF.